A selection of T cell receptor beta chains follows, all from one sample in a study of shared clonotypes between healthy human individuals. Generated by immunoSEQ multiplex PCR, the TCRdb table keeps only in-frame clones and is missing some. The sample comprises 630,000 or so clones, roughly 98% of which are singletons, and 0.25% to 0.35% rests with the top ten. Specimen: naive CD8+ T cells sorted from blood. Receptors originate from a man aged 25 to 40 in good health. Both conserved end residues are part of each CDR3. The order of the fields is D gene, clone size, V gene, J gene, CDR3 protein, CDR3 DNA. A D gene is named only where the DNA matches it firmly. A clone size is listed for some rows: how often the clone was seen (once, few, many), or a class if it is expanded.

TRBD2,NA,TRBV9,TRBJ2-1,CASSAGTSRYEQFF,TGTGCCAGCAGCGCCGGGACTAGCAGATATGAGCAGTTCTTC
NA,NA,TRBV19,TRBJ2-2,CASSIVRESNTGELFF,TGTGCCAGTAGTATAGTAAGGGAGTCGAACACCGGGGAGCTGTTTTTT
NA,NA,TRBV5-6,TRBJ1-2,CASSLGRFLANYGYTF,TGTGCCAGCAGCTTGGGCAGATTCCTAGCTAACTATGGCTACACCTTC
TRBD2,NA,TRBV9,TRBJ2-7,CASSAEGEGYYEQYF,TGTGCCAGCAGCGCCGAAGGGGAGGGCTACTACGAGCAGTACTTC
NA,once,TRBV29-1,TRBJ2-7,CSVRYASSYEQYF,TGCAGCGTACGATATGCCAGCTCCTACGAGCAGTACTTC
NA,NA,TRBV6-6,TRBJ2-2,CASSAYTGELFF,TGTGCCAGCAGTGCGTACACCGGGGAGCTGTTTTTT
TRBD1,NA,TRBV7-3,TRBJ2-5,CASSQGQGSWETQYF,TGTGCCAGCAGCCAGGGACAGGGGAGTTGGGAGACCCAGTACTTC
TRBD2,NA,TRBV19,TRBJ2-7,CASSISLLAGAIEQYF,TGTGCCAGTAGTATCTCCCTACTAGCGGGAGCGATCGAGCAGTACTTC
NA,NA,TRBV9,TRBJ2-5,CASGTGNQETQYF,TGTGCCAGCGGAACAGGGAACCAAGAGACCCAGTACTTC
NA,NA,TRBV11-2,TRBJ1-1,CASSPRAGGTEAFF,TGTGCCAGCAGCCCTCGAGCGGGGGGCACTGAAGCTTTCTTT
NA,NA,TRBV27,TRBJ2-7,CASSRTATYEQYF,TGTGCCAGCAGTAGGACAGCAACCTACGAGCAGTACTTC
TRBD2,NA,TRBV27,TRBJ2-1,CASSLSAGSSYNEQFF,TGTGCCAGCAGTTTATCAGCGGGGAGCTCCTACAATGAGCAGTTCTTC
TRBD2,NA,TRBV7-9,TRBJ2-3,CASTREGSTDTQYF,TGTGCCAGCACCAGGGAGGGGAGCACAGATACGCAGTATTTT
NA,NA,TRBV5-1,TRBJ1-1,CASSPELAGEGAFF,TGCGCCAGCAGTCCGGAACTGGCGGGGGAGGGCGCTTTCTTT
NA,once,TRBV7-9,TRBJ1-1,CASAGPLNTEAFF,TGTGCCAGCGCGGGACCCTTGAACACTGAAGCTTTCTTT
NA,NA,TRBV7-9,TRBJ2-7,CASSLGVYEQYF,TGTGCCAGCAGCTTAGGAGTTTACGAGCAGTACTTC
NA,NA,TRBV2,TRBJ2-7,CASSGFEQYF,TGTGCCAGCAGTGGATTCGAGCAGTACTTC
NA,NA,TRBV5-1,TRBJ1-2,CASSLGAGVRGYTF,TGCGCCAGCAGCTTGGGTGCAGGCGTGAGAGGCTACACCTTC
NA,NA,TRBV5-4,TRBJ2-3,CASSGVVKDTQYF,TGTGCCAGCAGTGGAGTGGTAAAAGATACGCAGTATTTT
TRBD1,NA,TRBV6-5,TRBJ2-5,CASSSGTGGETQYF,TGTGCCAGCAGTTCCGGGACAGGGGGAGAGACCCAGTACTTC
NA,NA,TRBV7-8,TRBJ2-7,CASSLASRDYEQYF,TGTGCCAGCAGCTTAGCGTCCAGGGACTACGAGCAGTACTTC
NA,NA,TRBV11-2,TRBJ2-3,CASSYRGSKGFPATDTQYF,TGTGCCAGCAGCTATAGGGGATCGAAGGGCTTTCCTGCCACAGATACGCAGTATTTT
NA,NA,TRBV6-5,TRBJ2-7,CASSYGTDYEQYF,TGTGCCAGCAGTTACGGGACGGACTACGAGCAGTACTTC
NA,NA,TRBV2,TRBJ2-3,CASIEGRTQYF,TGTGCCAGCATCGAGGGACGAACGCAGTATTTT
NA,NA,TRBV5-1,TRBJ2-7,CASMAGPADEQYF,TGCGCCAGCATGGCGGGACCGGCGGACGAGCAGTACTTC
NA,NA,TRBV29-1,TRBJ2-3,CSTVGTDTQYF,TGCAGCACCGTAGGGACAGATACGCAGTATTTT